The clone carrying this T cell receptor (beta chain) was counted a few times. These data belong to a study of CD4 and CD8 cells across lung adenocarcinoma regions. The germline CDR1 and CDR2 sequences are MNHEY and SVGAGI. The CDR3 sequence is 16 residues long. V was clipped by 2 bases and J by 4 bases, with 14 bases between them. TCRdb passed the PCR reads through MiXCR, listing each CDR3 protein once. The sample has around 20,000 distinct CDR3 sequences; approximately 47% are singletons. Localized lung adenocarcinoma, a non-small cell lung cancer, affected the donors. Material for sequencing was CD8+ T cells from the center of a lung tumor. This TCR was sampled from a female donor with lung adenocarcinoma. The CD4 and CD8 labels of this study may be unreliable. This chain uses TRBV6-5 with TRBJ2-2, with TRBD2 as a possible D gene (6 bases). CDR3 in amino acids: CASSYKAGGVTGELFF. The CDR3 nucleotides are TGTGCCAGCAGTTACAAGGCAGGCGGGGTCACCGGGGAGCTGTTTTTT.